This entry lists 30 T cell receptor beta chains sequenced from one sample in a study of cytomegalovirus exposure and HLA in healthy donors. Use of 60 Vbeta and 13 Jbeta primers characterized the PCR. The data were produced by immunoSEQ multiplex PCR, yet TCRdb's version contains in-frame clones alone and is incomplete. The profile covers about 270,000 clones, with more than 55% appearing a single time and about 2.1% taken by the ten largest. Sequencing input: PBMCs. The receptors were sampled from a female donor in good health and CMV-seronegative.

This chain uses TRBV10-3 with TRBJ2-1; 7 bases are a match to TRBD1. The germline CDR1 and CDR2 sequences are ENHRY and SYGVKD. Germline trimming cut 4 bases from V and 6 bases from J; bases unmatched to any gene: 9. This CDR3 is built from 15 residues. The CDR3 sequence is CAISAQGQGSNEQFF. DNA for the CDR3: TGTGCCATCAGTGCACAGGGGCAAGGATCCAATGAGCAGTTCTTC.

The chain joins TRBV20-1 to TRBJ2-1; 8 bases are a match to TRBD2. CDR3 length: 11 amino acids. The germline V gene has CDR1 DFQATT and CDR2 SNEGSKA (reference sequence). Trimming removed 5 bases from V and 16 bases from J; junction bases left unmatched: 10. CDR3 DNA: TGCAGTGCTCATTCGGGACTAGAGTTCTTCTTC. Protein: CSAHSGLEFFF.

This chain joins TRBV10-3 and TRBJ2-5; 8 positions match TRBD2. This CDR3 is 18 amino acids long. Germline lookup yields CDR1 ENHRY and CDR2 SYGVKD. Trimming cost V 0 bases and J 5 bases; bases outside gene matches: 14. The DNA of the CDR3 is TGTGCCATCAGTGAGTCGGATGGCGGGACTAGAGTCTGGGAGACCCAGTACTTC. Its translation: CAISESDGGTRVWETQYF.

The chain employs TRBV13 and TRBJ1-1; the D gene is possibly TRBD1 (5 bases). Per the germline V gene, CDR1 is PRHDT and CDR2 is FYEKMQ (reference sequence). V gave up 5 bases and J gave up 6 bases, with 25 bases separating them. CDR3 length: 17 amino acids. CDR3 bases: TGTGCCAGCAGCCAAGGCATGGTTAATGGGGCGGACCCTGAAGCTTTCTTT. Translated: CASSQGMVNGADPEAFF.

In this sample, this clone turned up a few times. J is TRBJ2-3 and V is TRBV5-6; a weak D match, TRBD2 (6 bases). The CDR3 runs to 13 residues. Trimming cost V 0 bases and J 5 bases, with 7 bases left between them. Germline-derived CDR1 and CDR2 are SGHDT and YYEEEE. The chain's CDR3 is CASSLAGEDTQYF. The CDR3 region has the DNA TGTGCCAGCAGCTTGGCGGGGGAAGATACGCAGTATTTT.

The V and J genes are TRBV7-2 and TRBJ2-7; 10 bases map to TRBD2. Trimming cost V 5 bases and J 1 base; bases outside gene matches: 8. The CDR3 is 16 residues long. The germline gives CDR1 SGHTA, CDR2 FQGNSA. CDR3 protein: CASSPRTSGPSYEQYF. CDR3 sequence (DNA): TGTGCCAGCAGCCCCCGGACTAGCGGCCCTTCCTACGAGCAGTACTTC.

The V and J genes are TRBV10-3 and TRBJ1-1; D is unclear. Germline-derived CDR1 and CDR2 are ENHRY and SYGVKD. The CDR3 contains 12 residues. The V end lost 6 bases, the J end lost 4 bases, and 9 bases lay between the germline ends. CDR3: CAIRPGGTEAFF. The DNA of the CDR3 is TGTGCCATCAGACCAGGTGGCACTGAAGCTTTCTTT.

The J gene is TRBJ2-5, the V gene TRBV5-1; 8 bases are a match to TRBD2. The last part of the DNA fits TRBJ2-7 better; the J call may be wrong. The CDR3 has 16 amino acids. In germline, CDR1 is SGHRS, CDR2 YFSETQ. CDR3 DNA: TGCGCCAGCAGCTTGGAACCGGGACTAGTGTCCTACGAGCAGTACTTC. Its protein product is CASSLEPGLVSYEQYF.

This chain links TRBV6-4 with TRBJ2-1, with 9 positions matching TRBD1. This CDR3 is built from 17 residues. Germline V lookup: CDR1 MRHNA, CDR2 SNTAGT. With 2 bases clipped from V and 6 bases from J, the junction kept 11 bases outside the gene matches. CDR3 residues: CASSDLPGQGITNEQFF. In DNA, the CDR3 is TGTGCCAGCAGTGACCTACCGGGACAGGGAATAACCAATGAGCAGTTCTTC.

The chain uses TRBV6-1 and TRBJ1-5; no clear D gene. The CDR3 length is 14 residues. Germline CDR1 reads MNHNS; CDR2 reads SASEGT. Trimming pared 4 bases from V and 3 bases from J, leaving 10 bases between. The CDR3 protein is CASSAQADNQPQHF. Here the CDR3 DNA reads TGTGCCAGCAGTGCCCAAGCGGACAATCAGCCCCAGCATTTT.

The V gene is TRBV2, the J gene TRBJ2-7, with 8 positions matching TRBD2. This CDR3 is built from 13 residues. The germline CDR1 and CDR2 sequences are SNHLY and FYNNEI. J was trimmed by 6 bases and V by 6 bases; bases with no gene match: 7. Written as DNA, the CDR3 is TGTGCCAGCAGCCCAGCGGGAGCGGGCGAGCAGTACTTC. Protein product: CASSPAGAGEQYF.

This rearrangement joins TRBV11-2 to TRBJ2-7; D ambiguous. The length of the CDR3 is 15 residues. Germline CDR1 SGHAT, CDR2 FQNNGV. V lost 0 bases and J lost 0, with 9 bases in between. The CDR3 here is CASSLDLPSSYEQYF. CDR3 DNA: TGTGCCAGCAGCTTAGATCTGCCGAGCTCCTACGAGCAGTACTTC.

The V call is TRBV30, the J call TRBJ2-6, with a weak D call TRBD2 (5 bases). Per germline, CDR1 GTSNPN and CDR2 SVGIG (reference sequence). CDR3 length: 19 residues. The V gene lost 0 bases and the J gene lost 1 base, with 19 bases spanning the gap. CDR3 region: CAWSVLRGYAPSGANVLTF. The CDR3 DNA follows: TGTGCCTGGAGTGTACTTAGAGGGTATGCTCCTTCTGGGGCCAACGTCCTGACTTTC.

The chain has TRBV19 and TRBJ2-1; 8 positions match TRBD2. Losses at the gene ends were 6 bases for V and 4 bases for J; bases not matched to a gene: 5. CDR3 length equals 14 residues. Germline V gene data show CDR1 as LNHDA and CDR2 as SQIVND (reference sequence). CDR3 bases: TGTGCCAGTAGACTAACTAGCGGTTACAATGAGCAGTTCTTC. This gives the protein CASRLTSGYNEQFF. The whole variable domain, remainder taken from reference TRBV19 and TRBJ2-1, is DGGITQSPKYLFRKEGQNVTLSCEQNLNHDAMYWYRQDPGQGLRLIYYSQIVNDFQKGDIAEGYSVSREKKESFPLTVTSAQKNPTAFYLCASRLTSGYNEQFFGPGTRLTVL.

The rearrangement joins TRBV29-1 to TRBJ2-1; 7 bases match TRBD1. There are 12 residues in the CDR3. After removal of 7 bases from V and 5 bases from J, the junction contained 5 bases not matched to a gene. Germline V lookup: CDR1 SQVTM, CDR2 ANQGSEA. CDR3 nucleotide sequence: TGCAGCGCGGACAGGTACAACAATGAGCAGTTCTTC. It yields the protein CSADRYNNEQFF.

This clone was recorded only once. The chain has TRBV30 and TRBJ2-5; 14 nucleotides match TRBD2. This CDR3 region has 14 residues. CDR1 is GTSNPN and CDR2 is SVGIG in the germline V gene (reference sequence). Losses at the gene ends were 5 bases for V and 1 base for J; bases not matched to a gene: 0. The CDR3 sequence: CAWGTSGSQETQYF. The CDR3 DNA reads TGTGCCTGGGGGACTAGCGGGAGCCAAGAGACCCAGTACTTC.

The chain uses TRBV6-1 and TRBJ2-7; D might be TRBD2 (5 bases). Germline assignment: CDR1 MNHNS and CDR2 SASEGT. The CDR3 is made up of 12 amino acids. Trimming stripped 5 bases from V and 6 bases from J, with 11 bases between. The CDR3 DNA is TGTGCCAGCAGTCTACTAGTAGGCGAGCAGTACTTC. Translation gives CASSLLVGEQYF.

This chain uses TRBV28 with TRBJ1-1, with 8 bases aligning to TRBD1. The length of the CDR3 is 14 residues. The V segment lost 6 bases and the J segment 1 base; nucleotides outside the gene matches: 4. Germline loops: CDR1 MDHEN, CDR2 SYDVKM. The CDR3 coding sequence is TGTGCCAGCAGAGATGGACAGGGGAACACTGAAGCTTTCTTT. Translated, it gives CASRDGQGNTEAFF. Complete variable domain (other parts from reference TRBV28 and TRBJ1-1): DVKVTQSSRYLVKRTGEKVFLECVQDMDHENMFWYRQDPGLGLRLIYFSYDVKMKEKGDIPEGYSVSREKKERFSLILESASTNQTSMYLCASRDGQGNTEAFFGQGTRLTVV.

The V and J genes are TRBV19 and TRBJ2-3; 7 bases are shared with TRBD1. The CDR3 is 14 amino acids. Unmatched junction bases numbered 5, after V lost 3 bases and J lost 5 bases. Germline loops: CDR1 LNHDA, CDR2 SQIVND (reference sequence). The CDR3 nucleotides are TGTGCCAGTAGTATGGAGAGGGGGCAAGATACGCAGTATTTT. Protein sequence: CASSMERGQDTQYF.

J is TRBJ1-1 and V is TRBV21-1; the DNA was not compared with TRBD1, the D call given in the table. TRBV21-1 is described as a pseudogene. The CDR3 consists of 15 residues. The CDR3 DNA reads as TGTGCCAGCAGCAAAAATCAGGTGCGGAACACTGAAGCTTTCTTT. Translated, it gives CASSKNQVRNTEAFF.

The rearrangement joins TRBV7-8 to TRBJ2-1; D remains ambiguous. This CDR3 region has 12 residues. With 0 bases removed from V and 9 bases from J, the gap between germline ends came to 6 bases. Germline loops: CDR1 SGHVS, CDR2 FQNEAQ. CDR3: CASSLAFGEQFF. CDR3 nucleotides: TGTGCCAGCAGCTTAGCTTTCGGTGAGCAGTTCTTC. The whole variable domain, remainder taken from reference TRBV7-8 and TRBJ2-1, is GAGVSQSPRYKVAKRGQDVALRCDPISGHVSLFWYQQALGQGPEFLTYFQNEAQLDKSGLPSDRFFAERPEGSVSTLKIQRTQQEDSAVYLCASSLAFGEQFFGPGTRLTVL.

There are a few counts of this clone. The chain has TRBV2 and TRBJ2-3, with 7 bases that match TRBD1. Germline assignment: CDR1 SNHLY and CDR2 FYNNEI. J lost 5 bases, V lost 6 bases, and 2 bases had no gene match. The CDR3 covers 12 residues. For the CDR3, the DNA is TGTGCCAGCAGACAGGGGCTAGATACGCAGTATTTT. It yields the protein CASRQGLDTQYF. The entire variable domain, with the rest obtained from reference TRBV2 and TRBJ2-3, is as follows: EPEVTQTPSHQVTQMGQEVILRCVPISNHLYFYWYRQILGQKVEFLVSFYNNEISEKSEIFDDQFSVERPDGSNFTLKIRSTKLEDSAMYFCASRQGLDTQYFGPGTRLTVL.

CDR3 loop: CASSPSGRNTGELFF. As DNA, the CDR3 is TGTGCCAGCAGCCCTAGCGGGAGGAACACCGGGGAGCTGTTTTTT. The chain links TRBV7-3 to TRBJ2-2; 10 nucleotides match TRBD2. CDR3 length: 15 residues. Germline V lookup: CDR1 SGHTA, CDR2 FQGTGA. J gave up 1 base and V 5 bases, and 1 base lay outside the gene matches.

This chain joins TRBV18 and TRBJ2-1, with TRBD2 identical over 15 bases. The CDR3 spans 19 residues. V trimming: 5 bases; J trimming: 3 bases; junction bases outside the gene matches: 11. The germline V gene has CDR1 KGHSH and CDR2 LQKENI. This chain's CDR3 is CASSTGLAGGGSLYNEQFF. The DNA for the CDR3 is TGTGCCAGCTCAACGGGACTAGCGGGAGGCGGGTCCCTCTACAATGAGCAGTTCTTC.

V and J are TRBV28 and TRBJ2-7, with 9 bases fitting TRBD1. The V gene's germline CDR1 is MDHEN and CDR2 SYDVKM. V lost 7 bases to trimming and J lost 0 bases; unmatched junction nucleotides: 7. The CDR3 contains 15 residues. For the CDR3, the DNA is TGTGCCAGCACTAAAACAGGGGGCCTCTCCTACGAGCAGTACTTC. Translation: CASTKTGGLSYEQYF. The full variable domain, with the rest looked up from reference TRBV28 and TRBJ2-7, is DVKVTQSSRYLVKRTGEKVFLECVQDMDHENMFWYRQDPGLGLRLIYFSYDVKMKEKGDIPEGYSVSREKKERFSLILESASTNQTSMYLCASTKTGGLSYEQYFGPGTRLTVT.

This chain uses TRBV2 with TRBJ1-6, with D hard to call. With 7 bases removed from V and 7 bases from J, the gap between germline ends came to 17 bases. The CDR3 runs 15 residues. Germline V gene lookup returns CDR1 SNHLY and CDR2 FYNNEI. The chain's CDR3 is CASTWEAAKNSPLHF. The DNA of the CDR3 is TGTGCCAGCACTTGGGAGGCAGCCAAAAATTCACCCCTCCACTTT.

The chain uses TRBV30 and TRBJ2-2; 11 bases agree with TRBD2. The germline V gene has CDR1 GTSNPN and CDR2 SVGIG (reference sequence). After removal of 2 bases from V and 6 bases from J, the junction contained 5 bases not matched to a gene. The CDR3 runs to 15 residues. CDR3 residues: CAWSFTSGSAGELFF. The CDR3 DNA follows: TGTGCCTGGAGTTTTACTAGCGGGAGCGCCGGGGAGCTGTTTTTT. Together with reference TRBV30 and TRBJ2-2, the CDR3 gives the full variable domain: SQTIHQWPATLVQPVGSPLSLECTVEGTSNPNLYWYRQAAGRGLQLLFYSVGIGQISSEVPQNLSASRPQDRQFILSSKKLLLSDSGFYLCAWSFTSGSAGELFFGEGSRLTVL.

On this clone itself: Germline is not matched at one junction end, which may reflect a read error. The DNA of the CDR3 is TGTTCCAGCAGCTCGTGGACGGGAGGGAGTGAAAAACTGTTTTTT. It encodes CSSSSWTGGSEKLFF. The chain employs TRBV7-9 and TRBJ1-4; D remains unclear. The germline CDR1 and CDR2 sequences are SEHNR and FQNEAQ (reference sequence). The CDR3 runs to 15 residues.

V gene TRBV11-2 combines with J gene TRBJ1-2, with a tentative D call TRBD1 (5 bases). V gave up 0 bases and J gave up 4 bases, with 15 bases separating them. Germline V gene sequence: CDR1 SGHAT, CDR2 FQNNGV. This CDR3 spans 16 amino acids. The CDR3 loop reads CASSLEPGPMGYGYTF. As DNA, the CDR3 is TGTGCCAGCAGCTTAGAACCAGGGCCCATGGGCTATGGCTACACCTTC.

This clone appeared a single time. V usage is TRBV14 and J usage is TRBJ2-4; weak D call: TRBD1 (5 bases). The V end lost 1 base, the J end lost 9 bases, and 13 bases lay between the germline ends. Germline CDR1 and CDR2: SGHDN and FVKESK. The CDR3 length is 14 residues. The CDR3 region has the DNA TGTGCCAGCAGCCAAGTGGGGCAGTTAGGCATTCAGTACTTC. It encodes CASSQVGQLGIQYF.